This T cell receptor beta chain comes out of a study of T cell responses to AZD1222 COVID-19 vaccine. General study findings and limits: In all cases, repertoires were sampled only after the peak T cell response. Regions left unmutated in variants are reportedly the target of nearly half of spike-specific TCRs.

A remark on this clone: Its cognate antigen is unknown.

The protocol was immunoSEQ multiplex PCR, while the TCRdb copy is restricted to in-frame clones and leaves out a portion. The repertoire holds 130,000 to 150,000 clones, with 82% as singletons. The length of the CDR3 is 14 residues. Trimming at V came to 3 bases and at J to 11 bases, leaving 9 bases not matched to a gene. Germline CDR1 MDHEN, CDR2 SYDVKM. The material sequenced was peripheral blood, taken on day 0 of MenACWY control vaccination. The origin of this receptor is an adult in good health. The rearrangement uses TRBV28 and TRBJ1-4; TRBD1 agrees at 7 bases. The CDR3 DNA reads TGTGCCAGCAGTTTCTCAGGGGGTTCGTGGAAACTGTTTTTT. This sequence encodes CASSFSGGSWKLFF.